This T cell receptor beta chain was obtained from a study of cytotoxic CD8 clonotypes in ibrutinib-treated CLL. Generated by immunoSEQ multiplex PCR, the TCRdb table keeps only in-frame clones and is missing some. The table shows 250,000 or so clones, with roughly 70% occurring only once. This CDR3 region has 16 residues. Germline CDR1 reads WNHNN; CDR2 reads SYGVQD (reference sequence). V shed 0 bases, J shed 3 bases, and the junction held 7 bases outside the gene matches. The receptor was isolated from a human donor with chronic lymphocytic leukemia. This sequence joins TRBV10-1 and TRBJ2-7; TRBD2 agrees at 8 bases. The sample in question was PBMCs, obtained after 24 months of ibrutinib treatment. CDR3 loop: CASSESRAGVGYEQYF. DNA of the CDR3: TGCGCCAGCAGTGAGTCGAGAGCGGGAGTAGGCTACGAGCAGTACTTC.